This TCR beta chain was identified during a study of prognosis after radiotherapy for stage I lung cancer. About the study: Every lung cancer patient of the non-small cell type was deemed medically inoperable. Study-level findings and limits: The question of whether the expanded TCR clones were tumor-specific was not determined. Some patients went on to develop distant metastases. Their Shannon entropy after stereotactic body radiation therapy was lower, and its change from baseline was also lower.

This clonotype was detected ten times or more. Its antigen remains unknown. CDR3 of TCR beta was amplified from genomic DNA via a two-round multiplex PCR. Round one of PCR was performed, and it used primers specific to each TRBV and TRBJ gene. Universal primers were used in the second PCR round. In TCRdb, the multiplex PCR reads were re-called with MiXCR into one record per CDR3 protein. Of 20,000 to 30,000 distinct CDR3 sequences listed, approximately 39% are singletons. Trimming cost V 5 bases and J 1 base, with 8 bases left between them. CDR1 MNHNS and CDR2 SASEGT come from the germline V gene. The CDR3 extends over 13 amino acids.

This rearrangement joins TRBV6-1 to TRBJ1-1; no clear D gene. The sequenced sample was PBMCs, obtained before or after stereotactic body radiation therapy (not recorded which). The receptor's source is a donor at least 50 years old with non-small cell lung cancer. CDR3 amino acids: CASSSQENTEAFF. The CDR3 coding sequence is TGTGCCAGCAGTAGTCAGGAGAACACTGAAGCTTTCTTT.